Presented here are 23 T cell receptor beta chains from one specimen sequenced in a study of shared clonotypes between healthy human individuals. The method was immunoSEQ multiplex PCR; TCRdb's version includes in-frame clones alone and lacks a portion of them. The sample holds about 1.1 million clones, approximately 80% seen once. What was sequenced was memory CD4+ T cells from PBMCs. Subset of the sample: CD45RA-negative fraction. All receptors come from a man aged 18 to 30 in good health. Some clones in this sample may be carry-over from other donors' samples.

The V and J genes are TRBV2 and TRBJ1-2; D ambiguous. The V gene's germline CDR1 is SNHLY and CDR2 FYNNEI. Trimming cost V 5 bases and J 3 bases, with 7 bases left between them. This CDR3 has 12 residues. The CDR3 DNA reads TGTGCCAGCAGTCCAGACCACTATGGCTACACCTTC. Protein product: CASSPDHYGYTF.

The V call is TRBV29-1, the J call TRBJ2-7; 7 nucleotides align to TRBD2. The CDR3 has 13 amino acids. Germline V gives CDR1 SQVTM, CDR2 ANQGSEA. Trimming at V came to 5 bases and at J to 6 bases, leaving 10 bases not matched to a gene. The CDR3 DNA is TGCAGCGTTCGCCAGGCGGGAGCGGGCGAGCAGTACTTC. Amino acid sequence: CSVRQAGAGEQYF.

CDR3 amino acids: CASSLSSNTQYF. Here the CDR3 DNA reads TGTGCCAGCAGCCTAAGTAGTAATACGCAGTATTTT. The chain uses TRBV11-2 and TRBJ2-3; D not resolved. CDR1 and CDR2 from the germline V gene are SGHAT and FQNNGV. V lost 5 bases and J lost 7, with 10 bases in between. This CDR3 comprises 12 residues.

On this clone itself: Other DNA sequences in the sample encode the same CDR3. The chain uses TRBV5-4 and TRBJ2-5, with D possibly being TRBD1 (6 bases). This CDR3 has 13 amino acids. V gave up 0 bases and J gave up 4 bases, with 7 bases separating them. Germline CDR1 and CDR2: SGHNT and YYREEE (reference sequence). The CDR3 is CASSLDRVETQYF. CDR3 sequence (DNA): TGTGCCAGCAGCTTGGACAGGGTAGAGACCCAGTACTTC.

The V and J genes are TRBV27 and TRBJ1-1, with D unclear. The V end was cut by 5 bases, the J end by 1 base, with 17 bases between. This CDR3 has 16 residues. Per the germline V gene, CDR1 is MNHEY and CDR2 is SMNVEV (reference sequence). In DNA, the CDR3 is TGTGCCAGCAGTCCGAGGACGGGGATGAGGAACACTGAAGCTTTCTTT. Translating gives CASSPRTGMRNTEAFF.

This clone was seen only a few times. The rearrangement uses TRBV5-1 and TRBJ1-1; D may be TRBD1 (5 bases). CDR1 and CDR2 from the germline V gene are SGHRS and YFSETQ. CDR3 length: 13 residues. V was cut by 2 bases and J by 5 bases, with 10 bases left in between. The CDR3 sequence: CASSFGHGTEAFF. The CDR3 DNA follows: TGCGCCAGCAGCTTCGGACATGGAACTGAAGCTTTCTTT.

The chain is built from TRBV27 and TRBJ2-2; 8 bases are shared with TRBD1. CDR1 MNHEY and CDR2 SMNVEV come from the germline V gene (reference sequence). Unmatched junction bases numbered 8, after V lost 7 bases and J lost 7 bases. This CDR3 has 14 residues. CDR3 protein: CASTSDRVGGELFF. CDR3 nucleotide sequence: TGTGCCAGCACCTCGGACAGGGTAGGCGGGGAGCTGTTTTTT.

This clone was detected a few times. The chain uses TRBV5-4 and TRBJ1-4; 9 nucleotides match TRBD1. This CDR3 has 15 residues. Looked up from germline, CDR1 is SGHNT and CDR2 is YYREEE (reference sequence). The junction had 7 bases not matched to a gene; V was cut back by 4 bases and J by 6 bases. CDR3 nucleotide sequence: TGTGCCAGCAGCCCCACAGGGGGCTCTGATGAAAAACTGTTTTTT. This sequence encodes CASSPTGGSDEKLFF. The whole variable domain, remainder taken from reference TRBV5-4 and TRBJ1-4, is ETGVTQSPTHLIKTRGQQVTLRCSSQSGHNTVSWYQQALGQGPQFIFQYYREEENGRGNFPPRFSGLQFPNYSSELNVNALELDDSALYLCASSPTGGSDEKLFFGSGTQLSVL.

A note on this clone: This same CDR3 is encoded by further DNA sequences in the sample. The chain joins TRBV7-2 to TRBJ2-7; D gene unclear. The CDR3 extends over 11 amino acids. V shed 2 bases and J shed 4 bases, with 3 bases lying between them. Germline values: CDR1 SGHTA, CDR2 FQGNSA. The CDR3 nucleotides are TGTGCCAGCAGCTTAAATTACGAGCAGTACTTC. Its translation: CASSLNYEQYF.

DNA of the CDR3: TGTGCCAGCAGTCCGAGGACAGGGGGCAATCAGCCCCAGCATTTT. The encoded protein is CASSPRTGGNQPQHF. The chain employs TRBV2 and TRBJ1-5; 9 nucleotides agree with TRBD1. Germline V gene sequence: CDR1 SNHLY, CDR2 FYNNEI. CDR3 size: 15 residues. Losses at the gene ends were 5 bases for V and 2 bases for J; bases not matched to a gene: 4. The full variable domain, its missing parts supplied by reference TRBV2 and TRBJ1-5, is EPEVTQTPSHQVTQMGQEVILRCVPISNHLYFYWYRQILGQKVEFLVSFYNNEISEKSEIFDDQFSVERPDGSNFTLKIRSTKLEDSAMYFCASSPRTGGNQPQHFGDGTRLSIL.

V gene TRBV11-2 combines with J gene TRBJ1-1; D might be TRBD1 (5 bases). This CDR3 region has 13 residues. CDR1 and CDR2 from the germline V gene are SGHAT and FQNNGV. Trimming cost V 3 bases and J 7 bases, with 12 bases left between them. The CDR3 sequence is CASSFDSGGEAFF. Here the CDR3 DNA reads TGTGCCAGCAGCTTTGACTCCGGGGGTGAAGCTTTCTTT.

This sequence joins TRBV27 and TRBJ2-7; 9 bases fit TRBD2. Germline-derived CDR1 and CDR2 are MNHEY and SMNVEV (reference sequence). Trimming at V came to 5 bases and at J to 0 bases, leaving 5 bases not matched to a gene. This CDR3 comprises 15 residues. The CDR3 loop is CASSQPSGVSYEQYF. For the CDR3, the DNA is TGTGCCAGCAGTCAACCTAGCGGGGTCTCCTACGAGCAGTACTTC.

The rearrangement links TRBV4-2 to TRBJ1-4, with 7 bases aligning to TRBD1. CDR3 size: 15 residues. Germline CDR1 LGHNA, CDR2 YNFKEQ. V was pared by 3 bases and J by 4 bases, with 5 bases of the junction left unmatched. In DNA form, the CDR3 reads TGTGCCAGCAGCCAGAACCAGGGGGGTAATGAAAAACTGTTTTTT. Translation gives CASSQNQGGNEKLFF.

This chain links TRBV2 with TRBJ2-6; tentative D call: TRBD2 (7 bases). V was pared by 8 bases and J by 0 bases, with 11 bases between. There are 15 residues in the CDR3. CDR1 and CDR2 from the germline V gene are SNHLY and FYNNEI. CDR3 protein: CASRGAPSGANVLTF. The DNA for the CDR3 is TGTGCCAGCCGGGGGGCCCCCTCTGGGGCCAACGTCCTGACTTTC.

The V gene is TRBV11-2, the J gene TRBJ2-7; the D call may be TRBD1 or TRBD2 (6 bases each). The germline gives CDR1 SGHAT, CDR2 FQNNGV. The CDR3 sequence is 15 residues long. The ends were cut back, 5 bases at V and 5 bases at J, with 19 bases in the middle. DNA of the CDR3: TGTGCCAGCAGCGTAGGGACGGGGGCGTCCCACGAGCAGTACTTC. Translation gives CASSVGTGASHEQYF.

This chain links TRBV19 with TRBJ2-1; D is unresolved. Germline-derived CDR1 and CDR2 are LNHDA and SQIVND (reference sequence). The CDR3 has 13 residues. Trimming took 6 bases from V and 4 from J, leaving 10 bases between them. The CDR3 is CASRPPTYNEQFF. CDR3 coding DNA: TGTGCCAGTAGGCCCCCAACTTACAATGAGCAGTTCTTC.

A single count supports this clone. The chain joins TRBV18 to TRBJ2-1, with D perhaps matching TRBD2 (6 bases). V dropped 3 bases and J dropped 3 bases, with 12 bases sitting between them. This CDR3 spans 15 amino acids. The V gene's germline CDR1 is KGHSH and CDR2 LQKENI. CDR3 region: CASSPGGDGYNEQFF. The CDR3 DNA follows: TGTGCCAGCTCACCGGGGGGAGATGGCTACAATGAGCAGTTCTTC.

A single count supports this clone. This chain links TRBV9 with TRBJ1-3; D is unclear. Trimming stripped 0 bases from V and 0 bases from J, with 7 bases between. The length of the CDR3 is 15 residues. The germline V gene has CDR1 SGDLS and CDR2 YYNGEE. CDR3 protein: CASSVGGPSGNTIYF. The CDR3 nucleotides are TGTGCCAGCAGCGTAGGCGGGCCCTCTGGAAACACCATATATTTT.

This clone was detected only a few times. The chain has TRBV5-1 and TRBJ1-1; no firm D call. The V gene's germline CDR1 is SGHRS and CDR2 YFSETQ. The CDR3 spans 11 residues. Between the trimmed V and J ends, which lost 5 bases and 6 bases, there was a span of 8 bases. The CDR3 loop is CASSLLSEAFF. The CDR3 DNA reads TGCGCCAGCAGTTTATTGTCTGAAGCTTTCTTT. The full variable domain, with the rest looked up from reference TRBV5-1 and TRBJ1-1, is KAGVTQTPRYLIKTRGQQVTLSCSPISGHRSVSWYQQTPGQGLQFLFEYFSETQRNKGNFPGRFSGRQFSNSRSEMNVSTLELGDSALYLCASSLLSEAFFGQGTRLTVV.

The DNA for the CDR3 is TGTGCCAGCAGCTTCCTATGGACGGAGAACACTGAAGCTTTCTTT. Amino acid sequence: CASSFLWTENTEAFF. J is TRBJ1-1 and V is TRBV7-2; no clear D. The germline V and J ends were trimmed by 3 bases and 1 base, with 12 bases remaining between them. CDR1 is SGHTA, CDR2 FQGNSA, per germline. The CDR3 has 15 amino acids.

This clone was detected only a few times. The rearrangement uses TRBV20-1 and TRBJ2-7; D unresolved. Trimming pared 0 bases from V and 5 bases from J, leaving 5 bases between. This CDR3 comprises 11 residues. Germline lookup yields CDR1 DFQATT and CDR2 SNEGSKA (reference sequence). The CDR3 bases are TGCAGTGCTAGAGATTCGGACGAGCAGTACTTC. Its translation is CSARDSDEQYF.

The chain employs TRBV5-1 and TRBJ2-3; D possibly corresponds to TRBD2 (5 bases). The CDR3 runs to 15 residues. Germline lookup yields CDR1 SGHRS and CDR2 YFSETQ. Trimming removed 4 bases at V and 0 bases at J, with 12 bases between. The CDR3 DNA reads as TGCGCCAGCAGCCTATATAGCGTGAGCACAGATACGCAGTATTTT. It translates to CASSLYSVSTDTQYF.

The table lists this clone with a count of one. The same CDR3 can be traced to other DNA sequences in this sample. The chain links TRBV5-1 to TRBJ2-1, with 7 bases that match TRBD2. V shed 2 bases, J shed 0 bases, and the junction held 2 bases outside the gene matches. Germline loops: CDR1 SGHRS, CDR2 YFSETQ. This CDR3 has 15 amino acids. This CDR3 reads CASSFRDYSYNEQFF. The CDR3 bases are TGCGCCAGCAGCTTCCGGGACTACTCCTACAATGAGCAGTTCTTC.